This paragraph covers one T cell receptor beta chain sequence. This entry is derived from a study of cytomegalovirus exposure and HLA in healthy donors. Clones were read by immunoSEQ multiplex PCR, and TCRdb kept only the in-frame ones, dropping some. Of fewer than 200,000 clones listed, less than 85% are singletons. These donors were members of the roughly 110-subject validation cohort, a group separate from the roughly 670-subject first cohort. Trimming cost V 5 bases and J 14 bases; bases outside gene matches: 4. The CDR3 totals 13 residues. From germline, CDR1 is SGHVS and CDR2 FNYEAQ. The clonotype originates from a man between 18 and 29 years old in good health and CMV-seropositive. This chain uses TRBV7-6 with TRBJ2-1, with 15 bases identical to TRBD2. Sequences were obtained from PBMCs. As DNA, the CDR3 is TGTGCCAGCAGCCCTGGACTAGCGGGAGGGAAGTTCTTC. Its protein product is CASSPGLAGGKFF. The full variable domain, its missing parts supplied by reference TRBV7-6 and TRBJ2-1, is GAGVSQSPRYKVTKRGQDVALRCDPISGHVSLYWYRQALGQGPEFLTYFNYEAQQDKSGLPNDRFSAERPEGSISTLTIQRTEQRDSAMYRCASSPGLAGGKFFGPGTRLTVL.